This TCR beta chain appears in the sequencing data of a study of cytomegalovirus exposure and HLA in healthy donors. Findings and limits, study-wide: Many donors carried some public TCRs, although rarity characterized most TCR sequences.

As for this clone: Its target is not known.

This CDR3 contains 17 residues. Germline CDR1 is SSHAT and CDR2 is FNYEAQ (reference sequence). Losses at the gene ends were 0 bases for V and 1 base for J; bases not matched to a gene: 5. A multiplex PCR was run with 60 Vbeta primers and 13 Jbeta primers. TCRdb keeps only in-frame clones here, not all; method: immunoSEQ multiplex PCR. The table shows about 38,000 clones, with 55% to 75% occurring only once. This clonotype was obtained from a man aged 45-65 years in good health and CMV-seropositive. The chain is built from TRBV7-7 and TRBJ2-3; 9 bases agree with TRBD2. The sequenced material came from PBMCs. CDR3 nucleotides: TGTGCCAGCAGCTTAGCGCCGGCTAGCGGGGGCACAGATACGCAGTATTTT. Translated: CASSLAPASGGTDTQYF.